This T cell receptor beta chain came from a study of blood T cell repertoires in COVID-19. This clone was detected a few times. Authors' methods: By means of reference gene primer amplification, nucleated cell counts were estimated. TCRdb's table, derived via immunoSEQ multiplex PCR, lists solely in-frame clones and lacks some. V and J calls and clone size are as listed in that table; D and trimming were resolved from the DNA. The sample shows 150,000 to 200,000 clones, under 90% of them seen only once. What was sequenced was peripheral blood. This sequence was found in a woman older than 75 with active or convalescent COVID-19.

The CDR3 nucleotides read TGCGCCAGCAGCTTGGGGGACAGGGTTAATGAGCAGTTCTTC. As protein: CASSLGDRVNEQFF. The chain links TRBV5-1 to TRBJ2-1, with 9 bases matching TRBD1. The V gene's germline CDR1 is SGHRS and CDR2 YFSETQ. Germline trimming cut 0 bases from V and 7 bases from J; bases unmatched to any gene: 2. The CDR3 runs to 14 residues.